The 30 T cell receptor beta chains presented below share a single source sample, sequenced in a study of blood T cell repertoires in COVID-19. This table comes from immunoSEQ multiplex PCR, and its TCRdb copy is limited to in-frame clones, with some not included. The repertoire holds some 190,000 clones, with around 88% as singletons. Sequencing was done on a sample of peripheral blood. The receptors derive from a man younger than 35 with active or convalescent COVID-19.

The J gene is TRBJ2-6, the V gene TRBV30, with TRBD2 matching 14 bases. V lost 4 bases to trimming and J lost 3 bases; unmatched junction nucleotides: 5. Germline CDR1 and CDR2: GTSNPN and SVGIG (reference sequence). The CDR3 has 17 amino acids. The CDR3 is CAWTGLAGGSGANVLTF. For the CDR3, the DNA is TGTGCCTGGACCGGACTAGCGGGAGGTAGTGGGGCCAACGTCCTGACTTTC.

CDR3 residues: CASSLEGQGTIYGYTF. The DNA for the CDR3 is TGCGCCAGCAGCTTGGAGGGACAGGGGACGATCTATGGCTACACCTTC. The chain links TRBV5-1 to TRBJ1-2, with 10 bases matching TRBD1. Germline V gene data show CDR1 as SGHRS and CDR2 as YFSETQ. The CDR3 is made up of 16 amino acids. With V trimmed by 0 bases and J by 4 bases, 6 bases remained unmatched.

This clone was observed once. The DNA for the CDR3 is TGTGCCAGCTCACCGTCCTCCCCGGGACAGGGGAGACGGGAGCAGTACTTC. Encoded protein: CASSPSSPGQGRREQYF. This chain links TRBV18 with TRBJ2-7; 10 nucleotides line up with TRBD1. J lost 7 bases, V lost 3 bases, and 15 bases had no gene match. The CDR3 length is 17 residues. The germline gives CDR1 KGHSH, CDR2 LQKENI.

V and J are TRBV20-1 and TRBJ2-1, with 7 bases lining up with TRBD2. Germline V gene data show CDR1 as DFQATT and CDR2 as SNEGSKA (reference sequence). The CDR3 runs 14 residues. V shed 5 bases and J 7 bases; nucleotides not matched to a gene: 11. Written as DNA, the CDR3 is TGCAGTGCTGGTGGGGGAGGGAGCGGGAATGAGCAGTTCTTC. Amino acid sequence: CSAGGGGSGNEQFF.

This clone appeared a few times. The V and J genes are TRBV18 and TRBJ1-2, with 8 bases lining up with TRBD1. This CDR3 region has 15 residues. Germline CDR1 reads KGHSH; CDR2 reads LQKENI. J lost 4 bases, V lost 4 bases, and 8 bases had no gene match. The CDR3 region is CASSRPDRAGYGYTF. CDR3 bases: TGTGCCAGCTCACGACCGGACAGGGCTGGCTATGGCTACACCTTC.

The chain carries TRBV11-2 and TRBJ1-4; D gene uncertain. This CDR3 comprises 14 residues. V was cut by 0 bases and J by 7 bases, with 9 bases left in between. Germline lookup yields CDR1 SGHAT and CDR2 FQNNGV. CDR3 in amino acids: CASSLEVLPEKLFF. For the CDR3, the DNA is TGTGCCAGCAGCTTAGAAGTCCTACCTGAAAAACTGTTTTTT.

This chain links TRBV5-1 with TRBJ2-5; TRBD1 matches at 8 bases. CDR1 and CDR2 (germline): SGHRS, YFSETQ. The V segment lost 1 base and the J segment 4 bases; nucleotides outside the gene matches: 6. CDR3 length equals 15 residues. CDR3 sequence (DNA): TGCGCCAGCAGCTTGCAGGGGGCGGTAGGAGAGACCCAGTACTTC. This codes for CASSLQGAVGETQYF.

V gene TRBV10-3 combines with J gene TRBJ1-5, with TRBD1 matching over 8 bases. The CDR3 runs 18 residues. The germline CDR1 and CDR2 sequences are ENHRY and SYGVKD. Losses at the gene ends were 0 bases for V and 0 bases for J; bases not matched to a gene: 7. As DNA, the CDR3 is TGTGCCATCAGTGAGTCGAAGACAGGGGTTTATAGCAATCAGCCCCAGCATTTT. It codes for CAISESKTGVYSNQPQHF.

The chain carries TRBV19 and TRBJ1-5; tentative D call: TRBD1 (5 bases). V dropped 5 bases and J dropped 5 bases, with 10 bases sitting between them. The CDR3 totals 13 residues. Germline CDR1 LNHDA, CDR2 SQIVND (reference sequence). CDR3: CASSPGGDQPQHF. The CDR3 DNA is TGTGCCAGTAGTCCTGGAGGGGATCAGCCCCAGCATTTT.

The chain combines TRBV5-5 with TRBJ2-7; 12 bases map to TRBD2. The V gene end was trimmed by 6 bases and the J gene end by 3 bases; junction bases not matched to a gene: 4. This CDR3 contains 14 residues. Germline V gene data show CDR1 as SGHKS and CDR2 as YYEKEE (reference sequence). The CDR3 protein is CASMTSGSGYEQYF. The DNA of the CDR3 is TGTGCCAGCATGACTAGCGGGAGCGGCTACGAGCAGTACTTC. Full variable domain (outside the CDR3, taken from reference TRBV5-5 and TRBJ2-7): DAGVTQSPTHLIKTRGQQVTLRCSPISGHKSVSWYQQVLGQGPQFIFQYYEKEERGRGNFPDRFSARQFPNYSSELNVNALLLGDSALYLCASMTSGSGYEQYFGPGTRLTVT.

The chain combines TRBV30 with TRBJ2-1; 11 nucleotides line up with TRBD1. Trimming removed 2 bases from V and 5 bases from J; junction bases left unmatched: 5. Looked up from germline, CDR1 is GTSNPN and CDR2 is SVGIG (reference sequence). CDR3 length: 15 amino acids. The CDR3 DNA follows: TGTGCCTGGAGTCCCGGGACAGGGGGGGACAATGAGCAGTTCTTC. It is translated as CAWSPGTGGDNEQFF. Looking up the rest from reference TRBV30 and TRBJ2-1 gives the full variable domain: SQTIHQWPATLVQPVGSPLSLECTVEGTSNPNLYWYRQAAGRGLQLLFYSVGIGQISSEVPQNLSASRPQDRQFILSSKKLLLSDSGFYLCAWSPGTGGDNEQFFGPGTRLTVL.

The chain is built from TRBV3-1 (or the pseudogene TRBV3-2) and TRBJ1-1, with unresolved D. There are 14 residues in the CDR3. V gave up 4 bases and J gave up 0 bases, with 9 bases separating them. From germline, CDR1 is LGHDT and CDR2 YNNKEL (reference sequence). The CDR3 DNA is TGTGCCAGCAGCCCCGACACCCTGAACACTGAAGCTTTCTTT. Translating gives CASSPDTLNTEAFF.

This chain links TRBV3-1 (or the pseudogene TRBV3-2) with TRBJ1-5; D may be TRBD1 (6 bases). Germline CDR1 and CDR2: LGHDT and YNNKEL (reference sequence). Trimming removed 5 bases at V and 3 bases at J, with 11 bases between. The CDR3 extends over 14 amino acids. This CDR3 reads CASSVQGNNQPQHF. The CDR3 bases are TGTGCCAGCAGCGTACAGGGAAACAATCAGCCCCAGCATTTT.

V gene TRBV5-4 combines with J gene TRBJ1-3, with D uncertain. The CDR3 covers 13 residues. V was clipped by 1 base and J by 7 bases, with 9 bases between them. CDR1 is SGHNT and CDR2 is YYREEE in the germline V gene (reference sequence). DNA for the CDR3: TGTGCCAGCAGCTTGTTTGCCGGGAACACCATATATTTT. Amino acid sequence: CASSLFAGNTIYF.

The rearrangement uses TRBV11-1 and TRBJ1-1; no clear D gene. Germline V gives CDR1 SGHAT, CDR2 FQDESV (reference sequence). V shed 3 bases and J shed 6 bases, with 14 bases lying between them. The CDR3 is 14 residues long. CDR3 DNA sequence: TGTGCCAGCAGCTTCCCCACGGAGAGGGCTGAAGCTTTCTTT. Its translation is CASSFPTERAEAFF.

This chain uses TRBV21-1 with TRBJ1-2; the D call of TRBD1 is as the table states it, not checked on the DNA. TRBV21-1 is assigned pseudogene status. This CDR3 comprises 16 residues. This CDR3 is CASSNDLTGTNYGYTF. The CDR3 bases are TGTGCCAGCAGCAACGACTTAACCGGGACAAACTATGGCTACACCTTC.

This clone has a single count. V and J are TRBV20-1 and TRBJ1-6; D is possibly TRBD1 (5 bases). The germline gives CDR1 DFQATT, CDR2 SNEGSKA (reference sequence). Between the trimmed V and J ends, which lost 3 bases and 5 bases, there was a span of 8 bases. The CDR3 extends over 13 amino acids. This CDR3 reads CSASPGNNSPLHF. CDR3 nucleotide sequence: TGCAGTGCTAGTCCAGGGAATAATTCACCCCTCCACTTT.

The chain carries TRBV14 and TRBJ2-5; 7 nucleotides align to TRBD2. Germline V gene data show CDR1 as SGHDN and CDR2 as FVKESK. J was trimmed by 9 bases and V by 1 base; bases with no gene match: 17. CDR3 size: 17 residues. This chain's CDR3 is CASSQGFMRTARGAQYF. The CDR3 DNA follows: TGTGCCAGCAGCCAAGGGTTTATGAGGACGGCCCGGGGGGCCCAGTACTTC.

The chain combines TRBV5-1 with TRBJ2-3; D might be TRBD2 (7 bases). The V and J ends lost 6 bases and 0 bases respectively, with 14 bases between them. The CDR3 is 15 residues long. Germline CDR1 reads SGHRS; CDR2 reads YFSETQ. As DNA, the CDR3 is TGCGCCAGCACTTTGGGGGGGCCCAGCACAGATACGCAGTATTTT. Translated: CASTLGGPSTDTQYF.

The rearrangement joins TRBV28 to TRBJ2-3; TRBD2 matches 9 bases. After removal of 5 bases from V and 3 bases from J, the junction contained 9 bases not matched to a gene. This CDR3 spans 16 amino acids. Per germline, CDR1 MDHEN and CDR2 SYDVKM. The CDR3 DNA follows: TGTGCCAGCAGTCTCCGACGCGGGAGGGGGACAGATACGCAGTATTTT. It codes for CASSLRRGRGTDTQYF.

The chain is built from TRBV11-2 and TRBJ2-5, with D possibly matching TRBD2 (5 bases). Germline V lookup: CDR1 SGHAT, CDR2 FQNNGV. V gave up 4 bases and J gave up 5 bases, with 14 bases separating them. The CDR3 consists of 14 residues. CDR3 amino acids: CASSWLDWEETQYF. CDR3 sequence (DNA): TGTGCCAGCAGCTGGCTGGATTGGGAGGAGACCCAGTACTTC.

The chain joins TRBV14 to TRBJ1-4; 7 nucleotides align to TRBD1. Germline assignment: CDR1 SGHDN and CDR2 FVKESK. This CDR3 has 20 amino acids. Trimming removed 4 bases from V and 4 bases from J; junction bases left unmatched: 21. CDR3 loop: CASSRRQGPLLEVGNEKLFF. The DNA of the CDR3 is TGTGCCAGCAGCCGTAGACAGGGACCCTTACTTGAGGTTGGTAATGAAAAACTGTTTTTT.

V is TRBV27 and J is TRBJ1-2, with 7 bases lining up with TRBD1. Per the germline V gene, CDR1 is MNHEY and CDR2 is SMNVEV (reference sequence). Trimming took 3 bases from V and 0 from J; bases not matched to a gene: 13. CDR3 length equals 18 residues. CDR3 bases: TGTGCCAGCAGTTTTGCCCGGGACAGCACCTCGACTAACTATGGCTACACCTTC. This translates into CASSFARDSTSTNYGYTF.

The CDR3 loop is CASSQDVGLAGHNEQFF. The CDR3, as DNA: TGCGCCAGCAGCCAAGATGTAGGCCTAGCGGGACACAATGAGCAGTTCTTC. J is TRBJ2-1 and V is TRBV4-1; TRBD2 agrees at 9 bases. The CDR3 has 17 amino acids. The V and J ends lost 0 bases and 5 bases, in that order; junction bases with no gene match: 8. CDR1 and CDR2 from the germline V gene are MGHRA and YSYEKL.

The chain combines TRBV11-2 with TRBJ2-5; D gene uncertain. Germline CDR1 reads SGHAT; CDR2 reads FQNNGV. V dropped 6 bases and J dropped 4 bases, with 9 bases sitting between them. This CDR3 has 12 residues. The CDR3 DNA sequence: TGTGCCAGCAGTCAGCTAGTAGAGACCCAGTACTTC. This gives the protein CASSQLVETQYF.

This chain uses TRBV5-6 with TRBJ1-1; TRBD1 matches 10 bases. Trimming removed 4 bases from V and 4 bases from J; junction bases left unmatched: 4. The length of the CDR3 is 14 residues. Germline V CDR1 and CDR2: SGHDT, YYEEEE. The CDR3 nucleotides read TGTGCCAGCAGCCCGACAGGGGGCGCCACTGAAGCTTTCTTT. Encoded protein: CASSPTGGATEAFF.

This clone has at least ten counts. V is TRBV7-9 and J is TRBJ2-7, with 8 bases that match TRBD2. Germline CDR1 SEHNR, CDR2 FQNEAQ (reference sequence). The J segment lost 0 bases and the V segment lost 2 bases, leaving 15 bases of the junction unmatched. The CDR3 contains 19 residues. CDR3 residues: CASSLHPSLAGFSSYEQYF. DNA of the CDR3: TGTGCCAGCAGCTTACACCCCTCCTTAGCGGGATTCAGCTCCTACGAGCAGTACTTC.

In its sample, this clone was seen once. The rearrangement uses TRBV7-2 and TRBJ2-5, with TRBD1 matching over 7 bases. The CDR3 is made up of 15 amino acids. The germline V gene has CDR1 SGHTA and CDR2 FQGNSA. V lost 5 bases, J lost 2 bases, and 8 bases stayed unmatched. The CDR3 spells CASSGQTGTQETQYF. DNA for the CDR3: TGTGCCAGCAGCGGCCAGACAGGGACGCAAGAGACCCAGTACTTC.

This clone was seen only once. This chain uses TRBV5-6 with TRBJ2-7; perhaps TRBD1 as D (6 bases). The germline V gene has CDR1 SGHDT and CDR2 YYEEEE. V lost 5 bases to trimming and J lost 3 bases, with 15 bases between them. The CDR3 is made up of 14 amino acids. The CDR3 DNA follows: TGTGCCAGCAGGCCCAGGGGCAGCAGCTACGAGCAGTACTTC. As protein: CASRPRGSSYEQYF. Based on the CDR3 plus reference TRBV5-6 and TRBJ2-7, the full variable domain is DAGVTQSPTHLIKTRGQQVTLRCSPKSGHDTVSWYQQALGQGPQFIFQYYEEEERQRGNFPDRFSGHQFPNYSSELNVNALLLGDSALYLCASRPRGSSYEQYFGPGTRLTVT.

The J gene is TRBJ2-1, the V gene TRBV3-1 (or the pseudogene TRBV3-2); 9 bases match TRBD2. Germline lookup yields CDR1 LGHDT and CDR2 YNNKEL (reference sequence). With V trimmed by 5 bases and J by 5 bases, 10 bases remained unmatched. This CDR3 is 16 amino acids long. CDR3 protein: CASSARGREGNNEQFF. The CDR3 nucleotides read TGTGCCAGCAGCGCCCGAGGGCGGGAGGGGAACAATGAGCAGTTCTTC.